This section outlines one T cell receptor (beta chain) sequence together with its context. What it recognizes is unknown. This sample stems from a study of T cell responses to AZD1222 COVID-19 vaccine. Here immunoSEQ multiplex PCR was the method, and the copy in TCRdb shows in-frame clones only, minus some. The table shows about 110,000 clones, with more than 70% occurring only once. The CDR3 spans 13 residues. Looked up from germline, CDR1 is SGHNT and CDR2 is YYREEE (reference sequence). V shed 9 bases and J 0 bases; nucleotides not matched to a gene: 5. Broader study findings: Donors were largely white British and mainly female; clonal diversity was possibly underestimated. Just a handful of AZD1222 recipients tested seropositive at baseline. With two AZD1222 doses given, Spike-specific TCR breadth and depth both rose.

This clonotype was obtained from an adult in good health. The sample here was peripheral blood, taken on day 0 of AZD1222 vaccination. The chain joins TRBV5-4 to TRBJ1-1, with 7 bases that match TRBD1. The CDR3, as DNA: TGTGCCACCACGGGACAGCTGAACACTGAAGCTTTCTTT. Translated: CATTGQLNTEAFF.